These 4 T cell receptor beta chains originate from one sample sequenced in a study of graft-versus-host responses after intestinal transplantation. The table came from immunoSEQ multiplex PCR; TCRdb's copy has only in-frame clones and leaves some out. Of 77,000 or so clones in the sample, 92% were seen once. Here the sequenced sample was PBMCs, taken 98 days after intestinal transplantation. All receptors come from a human patient who received an intestinal transplant, so some T cells may come from the graft donor.

The chain recombines TRBV11-2 with TRBJ2-7, with 7 bases identical to TRBD2. The junction had 5 bases not matched to a gene; V was cut back by 3 bases and J by 3 bases. Germline loops: CDR1 SGHAT, CDR2 FQNNGV. The length of the CDR3 is 14 residues. DNA for the CDR3: TGTGCCAGCAGCTTGCGGGAGTACGGCTACGAGCAGTACTTC. Residues: CASSLREYGYEQYF.

This chain connects TRBV27 to TRBJ2-1; weak D call: TRBD1 (6 bases). V was clipped by 6 bases and J by 5 bases, with 14 bases between them. CDR3 size: 14 residues. Germline CDR1 is MNHEY and CDR2 is SMNVEV (reference sequence). The CDR3 DNA sequence: TGTGCCAGCAGCCAAGAGGACAGCGACAATGAGCAGTTCTTC. It codes for CASSQEDSDNEQFF.

The chain combines TRBV28 with TRBJ2-3; 7 bases map to TRBD1. CDR1 is MDHEN, CDR2 SYDVKM, per germline. With V trimmed by 6 bases and J by 4 bases, 10 bases remained unmatched. This CDR3 has 15 amino acids. CDR3 sequence reads: CASSSDRVVADTQYF. The CDR3 DNA follows: TGTGCCAGCAGCTCCGACAGGGTCGTGGCAGATACGCAGTATTTT.

This chain joins TRBV5-5 and TRBJ2-1; 8 bases are a match to TRBD1. The J segment lost 5 bases and the V segment lost 3 bases, leaving 4 bases of the junction unmatched. In germline, CDR1 is SGHKS, CDR2 YYEKEE (reference sequence). The CDR3 is 14 amino acids. Here the CDR3 DNA reads TGTGCCAGCAGCTATTGGACAGGGCACAATGAGCAGTTCTTC. This gives the protein CASSYWTGHNEQFF.